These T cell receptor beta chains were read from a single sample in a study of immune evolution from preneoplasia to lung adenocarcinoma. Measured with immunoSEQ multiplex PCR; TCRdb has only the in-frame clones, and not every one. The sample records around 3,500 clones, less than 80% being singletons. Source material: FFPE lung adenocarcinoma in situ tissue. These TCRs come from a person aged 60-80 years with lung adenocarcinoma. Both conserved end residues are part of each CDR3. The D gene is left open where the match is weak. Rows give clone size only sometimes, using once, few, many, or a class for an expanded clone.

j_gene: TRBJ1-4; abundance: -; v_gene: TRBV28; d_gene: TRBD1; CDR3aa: CASSLVQGGGEKLFF; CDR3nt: TGTGCCAGCAGTTTAGTACAGGGGGGAGGGGAAAAACTGTTTTTT
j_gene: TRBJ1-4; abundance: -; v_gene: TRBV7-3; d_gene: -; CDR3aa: CASSPSGTLGEKLFF; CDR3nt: TGTGCCAGCAGCCCCTCCGGGACACTGGGTGAAAAACTGTTTTTT
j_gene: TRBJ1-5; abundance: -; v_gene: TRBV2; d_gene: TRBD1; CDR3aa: CASSTGTGSSYQPQHF; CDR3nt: TGTGCCAGCAGTACCGGGACAGGGTCTTCCTATCAGCCCCAGCATTTT
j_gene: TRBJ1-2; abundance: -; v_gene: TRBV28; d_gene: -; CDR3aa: CASFIQGDYGYTF; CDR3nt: TGTGCCAGCTTCATTCAGGGAGACTATGGCTACACCTTC
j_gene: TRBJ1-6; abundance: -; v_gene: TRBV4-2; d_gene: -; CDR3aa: CASSYGTLYSPLHF; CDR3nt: TGTGCCAGCAGCTACGGGACACTTTATTCACCCCTCCACTTT
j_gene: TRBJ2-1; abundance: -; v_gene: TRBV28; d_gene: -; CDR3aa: CASNGDGGGKNEQFF; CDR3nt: TGTGCCTCCAATGGTGATGGGGGGGGCAAAAATGAGCAGTTCTTC
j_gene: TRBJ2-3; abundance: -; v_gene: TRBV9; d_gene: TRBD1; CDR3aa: CASSVSPGGLGDTQYF; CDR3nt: TGTGCCAGCAGCGTAAGTCCAGGGGGCCTCGGAGATACGCAGTATTTT
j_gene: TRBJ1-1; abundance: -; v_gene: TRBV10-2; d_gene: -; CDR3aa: CASSESTRMNTEAFF; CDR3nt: TGCGCCAGCAGTGAGTCTACAAGAATGAACACTGAAGCTTTCTTT
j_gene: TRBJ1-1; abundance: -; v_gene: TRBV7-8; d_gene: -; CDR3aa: CASSRHGNTEAFF; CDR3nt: TGTGCCAGCAGTCGACATGGGAACACTGAAGCTTTCTTT
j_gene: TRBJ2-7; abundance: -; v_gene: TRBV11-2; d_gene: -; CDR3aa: CASSFGGSYEQYF; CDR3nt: TGTGCCAGCAGCTTTGGAGGCTCCTACGAGCAGTACTTC
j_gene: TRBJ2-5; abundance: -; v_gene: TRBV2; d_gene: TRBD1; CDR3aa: CARDRLGQETQYF; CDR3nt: TGTGCCAGGGACAGGCTGGGACAAGAGACCCAGTACTTC
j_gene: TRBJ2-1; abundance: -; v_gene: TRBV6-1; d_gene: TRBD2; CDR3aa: CASNQPGLAIHEQFF; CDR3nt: TGTGCCAGCAATCAACCGGGACTAGCTATCCATGAGCAGTTCTTC
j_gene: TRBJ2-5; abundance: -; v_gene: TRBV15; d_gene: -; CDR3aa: CATSGIAGETQYF; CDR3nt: TGTGCCACCAGCGGGATAGCTGGGGAGACCCAGTACTTC
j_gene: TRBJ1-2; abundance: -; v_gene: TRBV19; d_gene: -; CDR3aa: CASSIDGGSNYGYTF; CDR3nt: TGTGCCAGTAGTATCGATGGGGGGTCGAACTATGGCTACACCTTC
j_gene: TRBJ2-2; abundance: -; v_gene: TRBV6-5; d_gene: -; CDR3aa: CAIEPGELFF; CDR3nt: TGTGCCATAGAACCCGGGGAGCTGTTTTTT
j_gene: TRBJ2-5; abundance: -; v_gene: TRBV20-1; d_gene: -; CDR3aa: CSAIRGQGKYF; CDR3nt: TGCAGTGCTATCCGCGGACAAGGGAAGTACTTC
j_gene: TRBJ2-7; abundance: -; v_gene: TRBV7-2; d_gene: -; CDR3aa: CASSLTGTVTYEQYF; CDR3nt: TGTGCCAGCAGCTTGACCGGGACTGTCACCTACGAGCAGTACTTC
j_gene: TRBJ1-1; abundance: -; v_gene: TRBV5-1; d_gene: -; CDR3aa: CASSGHRVNTEAFF; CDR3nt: TGCGCCAGCAGCGGGCACAGGGTGAACACTGAAGCTTTCTTT
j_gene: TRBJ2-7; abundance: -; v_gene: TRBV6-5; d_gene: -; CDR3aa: CASSYSLDASYEQYF; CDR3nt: TGTGCCAGCAGTTACTCGTTAGACGCCTCCTACGAGCAGTACTTC
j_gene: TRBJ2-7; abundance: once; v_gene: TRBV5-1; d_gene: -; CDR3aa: CASSLASYEQYF; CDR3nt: TGCGCCAGCAGCTTGGCCTCCTACGAGCAGTACTTC
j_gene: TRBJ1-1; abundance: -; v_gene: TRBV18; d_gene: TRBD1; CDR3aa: CASSQGGTGNTEAFF; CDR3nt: TGTGCCAGCTCACAAGGGGGGACAGGCAACACTGAAGCTTTCTTT
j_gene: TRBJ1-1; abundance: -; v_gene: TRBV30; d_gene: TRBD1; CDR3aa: CAWRLGTGVMNTEAFF; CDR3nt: TGTGCCTGGAGACTTGGGACAGGCGTCATGAACACTGAAGCTTTCTTT
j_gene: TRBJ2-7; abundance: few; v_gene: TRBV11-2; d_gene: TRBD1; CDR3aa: CASSSGTGMYEQYF; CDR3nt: TGTGCCAGCAGCTCCGGGACAGGGATGTACGAGCAGTACTTC
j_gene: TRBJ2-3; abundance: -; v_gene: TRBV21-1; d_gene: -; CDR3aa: CASSKDVRKRTDTQYF; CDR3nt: TGTGCCAGCAGCAAAGACGTAAGGAAGAGGACAGATACGCAGTATTTT
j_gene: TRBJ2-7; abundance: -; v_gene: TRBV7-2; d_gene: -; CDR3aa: CASSPIVGTTYEQYF; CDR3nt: TGTGCCAGCAGCCCGATTGTAGGGACCACTTACGAGCAGTACTTC
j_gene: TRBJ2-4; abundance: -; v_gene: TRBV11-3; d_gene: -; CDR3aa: CASSSAYIQYF; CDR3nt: TGTGCCAGCAGCTCGGCTTACATTCAGTACTTC
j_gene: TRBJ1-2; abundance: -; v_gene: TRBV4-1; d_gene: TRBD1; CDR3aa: CASSLRDRNRYGYTF; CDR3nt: TGCGCCAGCAGCCTCCGGGACAGGAATAGATATGGCTACACCTTC
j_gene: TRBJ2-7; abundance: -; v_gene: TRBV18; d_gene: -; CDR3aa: CASTSVTGVPYEQYF; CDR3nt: TGTGCCAGCACATCGGTTACCGGGGTCCCCTACGAGCAGTACTTC
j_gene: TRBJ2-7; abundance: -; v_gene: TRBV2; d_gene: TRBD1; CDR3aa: CAITGTGIYEQYF; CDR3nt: TGTGCCATAACCGGGACAGGGATTTACGAGCAGTACTTC
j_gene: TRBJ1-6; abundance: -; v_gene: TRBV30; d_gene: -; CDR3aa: CAWSVWDPSYNSPLHF; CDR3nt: TGTGCCTGGAGTGTTTGGGACCCCTCCTATAATTCACCCCTCCACTTT
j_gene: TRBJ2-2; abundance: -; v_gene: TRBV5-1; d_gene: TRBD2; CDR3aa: CASSFRTSGGTGELFF; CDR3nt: TGCGCCAGCAGCTTCAGGACTAGCGGGGGGACCGGGGAGCTGTTTTTT
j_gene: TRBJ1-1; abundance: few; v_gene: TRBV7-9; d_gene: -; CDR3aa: CASSWGEATRTEAFF; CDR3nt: TGTGCCAGCAGCTGGGGTGAAGCCACGAGGACTGAAGCTTTCTTT
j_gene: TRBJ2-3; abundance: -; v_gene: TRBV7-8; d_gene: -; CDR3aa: CASSLGRQGTDTQYF; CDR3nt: TGTGCCAGCAGCTTAGGAAGGCAGGGGACAGATACGCAGTATTTT
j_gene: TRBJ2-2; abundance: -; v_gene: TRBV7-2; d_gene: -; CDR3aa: CASSLGAERPGELFF; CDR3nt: TGTGCCAGCAGCTTAGGCGCAGAGCGTCCCGGGGAGCTGTTTTTT
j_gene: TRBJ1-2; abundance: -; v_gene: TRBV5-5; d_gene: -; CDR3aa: CASSPVGGTAASNYGYTF; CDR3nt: TGTGCCAGCAGCCCCGTAGGAGGGACCGCGGCCTCCAACTATGGCTACACCTTC
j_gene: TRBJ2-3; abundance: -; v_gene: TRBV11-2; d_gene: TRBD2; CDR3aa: CASSHLAGGSDTQYF; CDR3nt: TGTGCCAGCAGTCATTTAGCGGGGGGTTCGGATACGCAGTATTTT
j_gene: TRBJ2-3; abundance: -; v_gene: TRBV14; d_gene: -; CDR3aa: CASSQDWAGTDTQYF; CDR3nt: TGTGCCAGCAGCCAAGATTGGGCAGGGACAGATACGCAGTATTTT
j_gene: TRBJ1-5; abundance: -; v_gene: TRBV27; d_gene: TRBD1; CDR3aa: CASRAGTGERGNQPQHF; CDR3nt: TGTGCCAGCAGAGCCGGGACAGGGGAACGGGGCAATCAGCCCCAGCATTTT
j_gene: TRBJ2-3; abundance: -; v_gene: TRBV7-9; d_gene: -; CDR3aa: CASSRVEGLADTQYF; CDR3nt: TGTGCCAGCAGCCGTGTCGAGGGGCTCGCAGATACGCAGTATTTT
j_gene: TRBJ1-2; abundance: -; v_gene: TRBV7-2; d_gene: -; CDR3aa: CASSLGGFDYGYTF; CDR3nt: TGTGCCAGCAGCTTAGGGGGATTCGACTATGGCTACACCTTC
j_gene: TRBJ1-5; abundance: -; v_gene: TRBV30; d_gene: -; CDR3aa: CAWRIGPDQPQHF; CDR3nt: TGTGCCTGGAGAATAGGGCCGGATCAGCCCCAGCATTTT
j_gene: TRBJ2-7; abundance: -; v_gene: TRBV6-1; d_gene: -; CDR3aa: CASSEQVEQYF; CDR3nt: TGTGCCAGCAGTGAACAGGTGGAGCAGTACTTC
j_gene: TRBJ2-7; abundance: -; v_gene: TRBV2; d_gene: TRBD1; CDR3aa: CASQGQGGYEQYF; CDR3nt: TGTGCCAGCCAAGGACAGGGGGGCTACGAGCAGTACTTC
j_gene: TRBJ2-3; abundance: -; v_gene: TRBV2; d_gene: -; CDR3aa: CASIEADTQYF; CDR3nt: TGTGCCAGCATAGAGGCAGATACGCAGTATTTT
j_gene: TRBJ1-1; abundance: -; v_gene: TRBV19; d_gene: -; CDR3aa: CASSIGWGVPYSPMNTEAFF; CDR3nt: TGTGCCAGTAGTATAGGTTGGGGGGTCCCATACTCGCCTATGAACACTGAAGCTTTCTTT
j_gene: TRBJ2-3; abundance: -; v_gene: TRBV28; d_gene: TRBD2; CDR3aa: CASSLVSGGSLTDTQYF; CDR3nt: TGTGCCAGCAGTTTGGTCAGCGGGGGAAGCCTCACAGATACGCAGTATTTT
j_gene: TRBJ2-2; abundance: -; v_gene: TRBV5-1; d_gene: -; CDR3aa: CASSLAGTGELFF; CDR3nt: TGCGCCAGCAGCTTGGCTGGCACCGGGGAGCTGTTTTTT
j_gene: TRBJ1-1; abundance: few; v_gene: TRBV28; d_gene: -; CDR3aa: CASFGSLNTEAFF; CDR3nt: TGTGCCAGCTTCGGGTCCCTGAACACTGAAGCTTTCTTT
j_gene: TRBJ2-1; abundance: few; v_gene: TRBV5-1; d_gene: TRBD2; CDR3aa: CASRDTSGGARDEQFF; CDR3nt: TGCGCCAGCAGAGATACTAGCGGGGGGGCTAGGGATGAGCAGTTCTTC